This TCR beta chain is from a study of blood T cell repertoires in COVID-19. V lost 1 base and J lost 6, with 6 bases in between. This CDR3 comprises 12 residues. In germline, CDR1 is MDHEN, CDR2 SYDVKM. Profiling relied on immunoSEQ multiplex PCR, and the TCRdb table lists in-frame clones only, not all of them. Of about 200,000 clones in the sample, 90% to 95% were seen once. The sequenced material came from peripheral blood. The gene calls are TRBV28 and TRBJ1-2; D call uncertain. This clonotype was sampled from a man aged 25 to 40 with acute or convalescent COVID-19. The CDR3 DNA is TGTGCCAGCAGTTTATCTATCGATGGCTACACCTTC. It codes for CASSLSIDGYTF.